A single sample is the source of the 20 T cell receptor beta chains below, sequenced in a study of PD-L1 blockade in urothelial cancer. TCRdb's table, derived via immunoSEQ multiplex PCR, lists solely in-frame clones and lacks some. The repertoire holds some 54,000 clones, approximately 80% seen once, with about 6% in the top ten. The sequencing used PBMCs, collected around atezolizumab (anti-PD-L1) treatment. All receptors come from a man aged 35 to 55 with urothelial cancer.

V gene TRBV6-5 combines with J gene TRBJ2-5; possible D gene TRBD1, 5 bases. V was trimmed by 0 bases and J by 2 bases, leaving 10 bases between them. Germline CDR1 is MNHEY and CDR2 is SVGAGI. This CDR3 contains 15 residues. CDR3 region: CASSYSRDSQETQYF. The CDR3 DNA sequence: TGTGCCAGCAGTTACTCGAGAGACAGTCAAGAGACCCAGTACTTC.

This chain connects TRBV7-9 to TRBJ2-4; TRBD2 might be the D (6 bases). The V gene lost 5 bases and the J gene lost 0 bases, with 17 bases spanning the gap. CDR1 is SEHNR, CDR2 FQNEAQ, per germline (reference sequence). The CDR3 covers 17 residues. The CDR3 region is CASSPFSAGTAKNIQYF. CDR3 in DNA: TGTGCCAGCAGCCCTTTTTCGGCGGGAACAGCCAAAAACATTCAGTACTTC.

DNA for the CDR3: TGTGCCAGCAGCCAAGTCTCCTTGAACACTGAAGCTTTCTTT. Translated, it gives CASSQVSLNTEAFF. The J gene is TRBJ1-1, the V gene TRBV14; the D is unclear. CDR1 SGHDN and CDR2 FVKESK come from the germline V gene. V shed 1 base and J shed 0 bases, with 6 bases lying between them. CDR3 length: 14 amino acids.

On this clone: Other nucleotide sequences in the sample specify the same CDR3. The chain joins TRBV5-1 to TRBJ2-5, with unresolved D. Germline CDR1 is SGHRS and CDR2 is YFSETQ. V dropped 2 bases and J dropped 3 bases, with 2 bases sitting between them. This CDR3 has 11 amino acids. The CDR3 nucleotides read TGCGCCAGCAGCTTCAAAGAGACCCAGTACTTC. As protein: CASSFKETQYF.

The rearrangement joins TRBV29-1 to TRBJ2-5, with D maybe TRBD1 (5 bases). Germline loops: CDR1 SQVTM, CDR2 ANQGSEA. CDR3 length equals 14 residues. With 2 bases removed from V and 2 bases from J, the gap between germline ends came to 12 bases. The CDR3 DNA sequence: TGCAGCGTTGAACCGAGACAGATACAAGAGACCCAGTACTTC. Translating it yields CSVEPRQIQETQYF.

The genes are TRBV15 and TRBJ2-3; 9 bases agree with TRBD1. The CDR3 loop spans 18 amino acids. Germline CDR1 LNHNV, CDR2 YYDKDF (reference sequence). V shed 2 bases and J 0 bases; nucleotides not matched to a gene: 9. This chain's CDR3 is CATSRSLLQGASTDTQYF. Here the CDR3 DNA reads TGTGCCACCAGCAGATCCCTTCTACAGGGGGCTAGCACAGATACGCAGTATTTT.

This clone was seen a few times. CDR3 bases: TGTGCCAGCAGTTTCGTGTACCAAGAGACCCAGTACTTC. Translation gives CASSFVYQETQYF. The gene calls are TRBV28 and TRBJ2-5; no reliable D call. CDR1 and CDR2 from the germline V gene are MDHEN and SYDVKM. The CDR3 runs to 13 residues. Trimming took off 3 bases at V and 0 bases at J, with 5 bases between the two ends.

The chain carries TRBV5-6 and TRBJ1-4, with unresolved D. CDR1 SGHDT and CDR2 YYEEEE come from the germline V gene. The CDR3 has 13 amino acids. The V gene lost 1 base and the J gene lost 8 bases, with 9 bases spanning the gap. CDR3 coding DNA: TGTGCCAGCAGCTTGTGGGGAGGGGAAAAACTGTTTTTT. This translates into CASSLWGGEKLFF. Full variable domain (missing parts from reference TRBV5-6 and TRBJ1-4): DAGVTQSPTHLIKTRGQQVTLRCSPKSGHDTVSWYQQALGQGPQFIFQYYEEEERQRGNFPDRFSGHQFPNYSSELNVNALLLGDSALYLCASSLWGGEKLFFGSGTQLSVL.

V gene TRBV6-4 combines with J gene TRBJ1-1; no reliable D call. CDR1 is MRHNA and CDR2 is SNTAGT in the germline V gene. Trimming stripped 9 bases from V and 2 bases from J, with 25 bases between. This CDR3 has 17 residues. Written as DNA, the CDR3 is TGTGCCAGAAAGTTTGGTCCCAATGGCAATGTCAACACTGAAGCTTTCTTT. Translated: CARKFGPNGNVNTEAFF.

This clone turned up a few times. Other nucleotide sequences from this sample produce the same CDR3. The rearrangement links TRBV6-1 to TRBJ1-5, with D tentatively TRBD1 (5 bases). Germline CDR1 reads MNHNS; CDR2 reads SASEGT. Between the trimmed V and J ends, which lost 3 bases and 4 bases, there was a span of 13 bases. The CDR3 sequence is 15 residues long. The CDR3 is CASSDGQGLNQPQHF. DNA for the CDR3: TGTGCCAGCAGTGATGGGCAGGGACTAAATCAGCCCCAGCATTTT.

The chain links TRBV6-5 to TRBJ1-2; 8 bases are a match to TRBD1. Germline V gene sequence: CDR1 MNHEY, CDR2 SVGAGI. Unmatched junction bases numbered 11, after V lost 6 bases and J lost 5 bases. The CDR3 consists of 15 residues. The CDR3 region is CASRTPQGARYGYTF. The DNA of the CDR3 is TGTGCCAGCAGAACCCCCCAGGGGGCGCGATATGGCTACACCTTC.

V gene TRBV4-3 combines with J gene TRBJ1-2; 10 bases match TRBD1. This CDR3 region has 17 residues. The V and J ends lost 0 bases and 8 bases, in that order; junction bases with no gene match: 12. Per the germline V gene, CDR1 is LGHNA and CDR2 is YSLEER. The CDR3 DNA follows: TGCGCCAGCAGCCAAGACAGGTCGGGGACAGGGGAAAGGGGCTACACCTTC. This sequence encodes CASSQDRSGTGERGYTF.

The rearrangement links TRBV5-4 to TRBJ2-5, with 9 bases lining up with TRBD2. The CDR3 contains 14 residues. From germline, CDR1 is SGHNT and CDR2 YYREEE (reference sequence). Germline trimming cut 0 bases from V and 5 bases from J; bases unmatched to any gene: 2. The CDR3 nucleotides are TGTGCCAGCAGCTTGGGTAGCGGGAGTGAGACCCAGTACTTC. Translation gives CASSLGSGSETQYF.

The gene calls are TRBV11-1 and TRBJ2-1; 9 nucleotides agree with TRBD1. With 5 bases clipped from V and 6 bases from J, the junction kept 11 bases outside the gene matches. Germline-derived CDR1 and CDR2 are SGHAT and FQDESV (reference sequence). This CDR3 has 16 amino acids. The DNA for the CDR3 is TGTGCCAGCAGCCCTTGGGGACAGGGAGGGGGCAATGAGCAGTTCTTC. It is translated as CASSPWGQGGGNEQFF.

The sample holds one count of this clone. The rearrangement uses TRBV29-1 and TRBJ1-4, with 11 nucleotides matching TRBD1. V trimming: 7 bases; J trimming: 4 bases; junction bases outside the gene matches: 8. From germline, CDR1 is SQVTM and CDR2 ANQGSEA. CDR3 length equals 15 residues. The CDR3 loop reads CSATGQGGLNEKLFF. CDR3 nucleotide sequence: TGCAGCGCCACGGGACAGGGGGGCCTTAATGAAAAACTGTTTTTT.

CDR3 in amino acids: CASSQGGLAGGGGDTQYF. The CDR3 nucleotides read TGCGCCAGCAGCCAAGGAGGACTAGCGGGAGGGGGGGGAGATACGCAGTATTTT. The V gene is TRBV4-1, the J gene TRBJ2-3, with 15 bases that match TRBD2. This CDR3 has 18 amino acids. J lost 5 bases, V lost 1 base, and 7 bases had no gene match. Germline V gives CDR1 MGHRA, CDR2 YSYEKL.

The sample holds one count of this clone. This chain joins TRBV15 and TRBJ2-7, with TRBD1 identical over 7 bases. V gave up 1 base and J gave up 3 bases; unmatched junction bases: 3. Per the germline V gene, CDR1 is LNHNV and CDR2 is YYDKDF (reference sequence). The CDR3 runs 14 residues. The chain's CDR3 is CATSRGGQNYEQYF. As DNA, the CDR3 is TGTGCCACCAGCAGAGGGGGACAGAACTACGAGCAGTACTTC.

V usage is TRBV5-8 and J usage is TRBJ1-3; a weak D match, TRBD1 (6 bases). The CDR3 is made up of 16 amino acids. The germline V gene has CDR1 SGHTS and CDR2 YDEGEE. Trimming took 5 bases from V and 0 from J, leaving 15 bases between them. The CDR3 here is CASSRGQLSSGNTIYF. As DNA, the CDR3 is TGTGCCAGCAGTCGCGGACAGCTTAGCTCTGGAAACACCATATATTTT.

CDR3 in amino acids: CASSILLSGNTIYF. The CDR3 DNA follows: TGTGCCAGTAGTATCCTCCTCTCTGGAAACACCATATATTTT. The V call is TRBV19, the J call TRBJ1-3; D unclear. This CDR3 has 14 residues. Germline assignment: CDR1 LNHDA and CDR2 SQIVND (reference sequence). Trimming left V 3 bases short and J 0 bases short, with 6 bases between. The whole variable domain, remainder taken from reference TRBV19 and TRBJ1-3, is DGGITQSPKYLFRKEGQNVTLSCEQNLNHDAMYWYRQDPGQGLRLIYYSQIVNDFQKGDIAEGYSVSREKKESFPLTVTSAQKNPTAFYLCASSILLSGNTIYFGEGSWLTVV.

The gene calls are TRBV19 and TRBJ1-2; perhaps TRBD1 as D (5 bases). Trimming cost V 3 bases and J 8 bases, with 19 bases left between them. Germline V gives CDR1 LNHDA, CDR2 SQIVND (reference sequence). The CDR3 has 15 amino acids. This CDR3 reads CASSISGTSMGGYTF. The CDR3 DNA reads as TGTGCCAGTAGTATTTCGGGGACTTCGATGGGGGGCTACACCTTC.